This T cell receptor (beta chain) was sequenced for a study of T cells after yellow fever vaccination. In the case of this clonotype: Antigen unknown.

Study findings and constraints: Researchers report a weaker secondary response that nonetheless peaked faster, day 5 versus 15. Subsequent booster samples again held most clones from primary vaccination (96% CD4, 85% to 90% CD8).

The authors made TCR cDNA by 5'RACE template switching, adding a universal primer site and UMIs. TCRdb analysed the 5' RACE reads with MiXCR anew, one entry per CDR3 protein. The data show approximately 600,000 distinct CDR3 sequences, 10% to 15% seen once. This CDR3 has 15 amino acids. V dropped 6 bases and J dropped 6; count of bases not matched to a gene: 11. Per the germline V gene, CDR1 is MNHNS and CDR2 is SASEGT. The sequenced sample was PBMCs, obtained on the day of the yellow fever booster vaccination. The rearrangement joins TRBV6-1 to TRBJ2-1, with 7 bases lining up with TRBD1. This TCR derives from a man aged 25-40 years who received the YFV17D yellow fever vaccine. The chain's CDR3 is CASRKDRVGGNEQFF. The DNA for the CDR3 is TGTGCCAGCAGAAAAGACAGGGTTGGCGGCAATGAGCAGTTCTTC.